This T cell receptor beta chain appears in the sequencing data of a study of blood T cells in healthy people across ages. This clonotype came up a few times. The CDR3 loop spans 11 amino acids. J was trimmed by 13 bases and V by 6 bases; bases with no gene match: 7. In germline, CDR1 is MNHEY, CDR2 SVGAGI. The second PCR ran about 6 to 11 cycles with a sample-barcoded 5' primer and J-beta primers. TCRdb re-called the 5' RACE reads through MiXCR, storing one row per CDR3 protein. Among 1.5 million to 2 million distinct CDR3 sequences, approximately 28% were seen once, and the ten largest hold more than 6%.

The clonotype was recovered from a woman in her twenties or thirties in good health. Sequenced material: blood. The chain combines TRBV6-5 with TRBJ2-5; 8 bases align to TRBD1. The CDR3 region is CASSRRDRTYF. The DNA of the CDR3 is TGTGCCAGCAGCCGCAGGGACAGGACGTACTTC.